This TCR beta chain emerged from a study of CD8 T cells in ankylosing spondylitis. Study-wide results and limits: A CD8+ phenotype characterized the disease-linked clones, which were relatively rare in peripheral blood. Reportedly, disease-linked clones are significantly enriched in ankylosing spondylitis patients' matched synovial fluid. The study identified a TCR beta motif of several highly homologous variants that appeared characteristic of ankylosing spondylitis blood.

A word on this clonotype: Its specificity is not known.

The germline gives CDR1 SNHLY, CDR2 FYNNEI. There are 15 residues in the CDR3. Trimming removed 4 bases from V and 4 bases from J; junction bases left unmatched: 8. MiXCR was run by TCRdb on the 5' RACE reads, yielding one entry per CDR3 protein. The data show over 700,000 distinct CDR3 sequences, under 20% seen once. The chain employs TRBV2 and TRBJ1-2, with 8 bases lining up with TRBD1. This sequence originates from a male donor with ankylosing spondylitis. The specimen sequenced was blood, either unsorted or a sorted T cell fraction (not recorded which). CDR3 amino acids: CASSGTPGTGYGYTF. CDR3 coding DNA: TGTGCCAGCAGTGGCACCCCCGGGACAGGCTATGGCTACACCTTC.